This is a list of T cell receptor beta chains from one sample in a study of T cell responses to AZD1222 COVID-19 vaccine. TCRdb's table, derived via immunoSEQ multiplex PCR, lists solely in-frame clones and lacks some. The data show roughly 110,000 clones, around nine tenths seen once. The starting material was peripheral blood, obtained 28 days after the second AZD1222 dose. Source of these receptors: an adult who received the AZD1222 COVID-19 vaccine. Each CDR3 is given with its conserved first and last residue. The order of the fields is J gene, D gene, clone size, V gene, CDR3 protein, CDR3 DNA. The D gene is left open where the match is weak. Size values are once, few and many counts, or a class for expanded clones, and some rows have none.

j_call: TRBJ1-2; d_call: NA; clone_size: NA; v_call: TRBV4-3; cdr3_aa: CASSLGGGYGYTF; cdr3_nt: TGCGCCAGCAGCCTGGGCGGTGGGTATGGCTACACCTTC
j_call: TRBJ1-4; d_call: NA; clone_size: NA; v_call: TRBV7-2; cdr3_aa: CASSLQGWGEEKLFF; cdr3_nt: TGTGCCAGCAGCTTACAGGGGTGGGGTGAAGAAAAACTGTTTTTT
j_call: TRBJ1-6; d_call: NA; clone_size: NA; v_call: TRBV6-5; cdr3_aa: CASSYSTGGGSPLHF; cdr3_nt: TGTGCCAGCAGTTACTCGACGGGGGGCGGTTCACCCCTCCACTTT
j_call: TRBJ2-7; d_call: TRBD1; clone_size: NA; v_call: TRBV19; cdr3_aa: CASSTTGQGAVEQYF; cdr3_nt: TGTGCCAGTAGTACAACGGGACAGGGGGCTGTAGAGCAGTACTTC
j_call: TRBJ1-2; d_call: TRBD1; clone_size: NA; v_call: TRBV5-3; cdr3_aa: CARSWDSRCGYTF; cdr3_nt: TGTGCCAGAAGCTGGGACAGTCGGTGTGGCTACACCTTC
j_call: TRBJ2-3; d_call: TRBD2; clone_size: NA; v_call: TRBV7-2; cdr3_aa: CASSWRGGWADTQYF; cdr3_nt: TGTGCCAGCAGCTGGCGGGGGGGCTGGGCAGATACGCAGTATTTT
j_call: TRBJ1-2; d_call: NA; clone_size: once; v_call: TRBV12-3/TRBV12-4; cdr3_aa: CATRFSQSYGYTF; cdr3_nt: TGTGCCACCAGATTTTCCCAAAGCTATGGCTACACCTTC
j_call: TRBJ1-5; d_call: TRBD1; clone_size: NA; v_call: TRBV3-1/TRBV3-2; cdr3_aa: CASSQWAGGGNQPQHF; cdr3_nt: TGTGCCAGCAGCCAATGGGCAGGGGGCGGCAATCAGCCCCAGCATTTT
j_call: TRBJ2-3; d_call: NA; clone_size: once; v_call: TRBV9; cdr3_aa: CASGDSTRNTDTQYF; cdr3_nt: TGTGCCAGCGGGGATTCGACTAGAAACACAGATACGCAGTATTTT
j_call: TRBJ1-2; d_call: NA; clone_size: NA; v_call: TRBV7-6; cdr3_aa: CASSSTGFLGYGYTF; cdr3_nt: TGTGCCAGCAGCTCAACGGGGTTTTTAGGCTATGGCTACACCTTC
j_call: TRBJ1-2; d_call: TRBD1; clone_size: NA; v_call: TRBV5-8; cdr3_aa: CASSWSGTGGVENGYTF; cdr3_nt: TGTGCCAGCAGCTGGTCCGGGACAGGGGGCGTTGAAAATGGCTACACCTTC
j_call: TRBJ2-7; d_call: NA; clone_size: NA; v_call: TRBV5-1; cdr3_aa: CASSLAEGGREQYF; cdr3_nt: TGCGCCAGCAGCTTGGCCGAGGGGGGTCGCGAGCAGTACTTC
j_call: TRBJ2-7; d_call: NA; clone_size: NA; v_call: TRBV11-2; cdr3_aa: CASSLSLYEQYF; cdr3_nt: TGTGCCAGCAGCTTATCTCTCTACGAGCAGTACTTC
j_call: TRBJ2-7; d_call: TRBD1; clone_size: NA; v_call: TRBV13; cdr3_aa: CASSYHPGTGSSYEQYF; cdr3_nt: TGTGCCAGCAGCTACCACCCCGGGACAGGTTCCTCCTACGAGCAGTACTTC
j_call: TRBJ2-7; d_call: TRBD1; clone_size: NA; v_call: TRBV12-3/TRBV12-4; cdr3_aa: CASSRQGAWEQYF; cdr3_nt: TGTGCCAGCAGTCGACAGGGTGCGTGGGAGCAGTACTTC
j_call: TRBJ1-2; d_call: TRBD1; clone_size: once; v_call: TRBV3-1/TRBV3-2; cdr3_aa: CASSQVGTAVSF; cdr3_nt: TGTGCCAGCAGCCAAGTAGGGACAGCCGTCTCCTTC
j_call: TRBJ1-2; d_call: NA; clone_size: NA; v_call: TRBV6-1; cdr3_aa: CASSDTGPDGYTF; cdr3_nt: TGTGCCAGCAGTGATACGGGACCGGATGGCTACACCTTC
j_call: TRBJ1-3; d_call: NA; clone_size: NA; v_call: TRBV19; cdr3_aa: CASSPTGFGNTIYF; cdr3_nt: TGTGCCAGTAGTCCCACAGGGTTCGGAAACACCATATATTTT
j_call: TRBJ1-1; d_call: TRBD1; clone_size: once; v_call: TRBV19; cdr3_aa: CASSIAGGMNTEAFF; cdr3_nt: TGTGCCAGTAGTATCGCAGGGGGGATGAACACTGAAGCTTTCTTT
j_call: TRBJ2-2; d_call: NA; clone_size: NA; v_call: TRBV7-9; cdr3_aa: CASSGPPGELFF; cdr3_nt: TGTGCCAGCAGTGGGCCGCCCGGGGAGCTGTTTTTT
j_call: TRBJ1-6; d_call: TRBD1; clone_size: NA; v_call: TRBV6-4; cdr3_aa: CASSDSWDRNSPLHF; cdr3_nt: TGTGCCAGCAGTGACAGCTGGGACAGGAATTCACCCCTCCACTTT
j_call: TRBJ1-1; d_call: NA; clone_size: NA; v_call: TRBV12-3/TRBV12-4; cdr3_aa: CASSYRWGTEAFF; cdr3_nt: TGTGCCAGCAGTTACCGCTGGGGGACTGAAGCTTTCTTT
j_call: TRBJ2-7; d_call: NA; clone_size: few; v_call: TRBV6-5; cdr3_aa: CASSYVIGGNEQYF; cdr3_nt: TGTGCCAGCAGTTACGTTATAGGGGGTAACGAGCAGTACTTC
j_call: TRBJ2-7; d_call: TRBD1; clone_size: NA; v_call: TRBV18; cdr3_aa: CASSGQGAREQYF; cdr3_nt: TGTGCCAGCTCAGGACAGGGGGCTAGGGAGCAGTACTTC
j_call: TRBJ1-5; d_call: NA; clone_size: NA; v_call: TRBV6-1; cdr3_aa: CASSDFSNQPQHF; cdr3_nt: TGTGCCAGCAGTGATTTCTCTAATCAGCCCCAGCATTTT
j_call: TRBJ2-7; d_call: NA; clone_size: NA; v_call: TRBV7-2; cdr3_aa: CASSATGNEQYF; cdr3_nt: TGTGCCAGCAGCGCCACAGGGAACGAGCAGTACTTC
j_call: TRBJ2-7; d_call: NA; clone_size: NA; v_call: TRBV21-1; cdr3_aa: CASSKTGAYEQYF; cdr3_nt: TGTGCCAGCAGCAAGACAGGGGCCTACGAGCAGTACTTC
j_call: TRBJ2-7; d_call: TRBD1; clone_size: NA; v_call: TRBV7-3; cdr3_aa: CASSLGWGQGAYEQYF; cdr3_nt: TGTGCCAGCAGCTTGGGCTGGGGACAGGGTGCCTACGAGCAGTACTTC
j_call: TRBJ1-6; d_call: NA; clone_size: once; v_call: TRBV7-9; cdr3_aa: CASSLVEGNSPLHF; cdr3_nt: TGTGCCAGCAGCTTAGTGGAGGGAAATTCACCCCTCCACTTT
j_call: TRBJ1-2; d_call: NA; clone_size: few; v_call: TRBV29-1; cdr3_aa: CSVSLPGLIYGYTF; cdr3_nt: TGCAGCGTTTCGCTACCGGGACTGATCTATGGCTACACCTTC
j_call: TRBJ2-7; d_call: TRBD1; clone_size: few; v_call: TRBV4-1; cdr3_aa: CASSQSTGTGLHEQYF; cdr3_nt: TGCGCCAGCAGCCAATCCACCGGGACAGGGCTCCACGAGCAGTACTTC
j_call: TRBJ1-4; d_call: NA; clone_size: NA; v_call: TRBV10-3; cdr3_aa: CAISESVGSPSGKLFF; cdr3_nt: TGTGCCATCAGTGAGTCCGTTGGCAGCCCCAGCGGAAAACTGTTTTTT
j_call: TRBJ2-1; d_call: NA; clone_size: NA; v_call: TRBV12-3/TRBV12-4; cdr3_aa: CASSQTLGQFF; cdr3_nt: TGTGCCAGCAGCCAGACCCTTGGGCAGTTCTTC
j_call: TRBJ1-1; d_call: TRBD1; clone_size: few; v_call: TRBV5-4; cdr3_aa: CASSSGQHNTEAFF; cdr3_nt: TGTGCCAGCAGCTCGGGACAGCATAACACTGAAGCTTTCTTT
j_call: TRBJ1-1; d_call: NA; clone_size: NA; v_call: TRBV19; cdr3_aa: CASREGGTEAFF; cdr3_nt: TGTGCCAGTAGGGAGGGGGGTACTGAAGCTTTCTTT
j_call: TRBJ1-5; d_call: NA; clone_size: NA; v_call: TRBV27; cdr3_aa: CASSFQHPRDGNQPQHF; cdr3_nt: TGTGCCAGCAGTTTCCAACACCCTAGGGACGGTAATCAGCCCCAGCATTTT
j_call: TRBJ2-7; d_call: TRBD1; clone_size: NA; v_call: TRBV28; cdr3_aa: CASSSGTGNYEQYF; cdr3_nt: TGTGCCAGCAGTTCCGGGACAGGGAACTACGAGCAGTACTTC
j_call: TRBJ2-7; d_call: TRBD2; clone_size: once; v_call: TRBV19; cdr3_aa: CASSTRDYSYEQYF; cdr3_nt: TGTGCCAGTAGTACCAGGGACTACTCCTACGAGCAGTACTTC
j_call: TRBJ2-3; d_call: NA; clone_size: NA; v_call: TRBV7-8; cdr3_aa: CASTPMGGATDTQYF; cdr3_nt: TGTGCCAGCACCCCGATGGGGGGGGCCACAGATACGCAGTATTTT